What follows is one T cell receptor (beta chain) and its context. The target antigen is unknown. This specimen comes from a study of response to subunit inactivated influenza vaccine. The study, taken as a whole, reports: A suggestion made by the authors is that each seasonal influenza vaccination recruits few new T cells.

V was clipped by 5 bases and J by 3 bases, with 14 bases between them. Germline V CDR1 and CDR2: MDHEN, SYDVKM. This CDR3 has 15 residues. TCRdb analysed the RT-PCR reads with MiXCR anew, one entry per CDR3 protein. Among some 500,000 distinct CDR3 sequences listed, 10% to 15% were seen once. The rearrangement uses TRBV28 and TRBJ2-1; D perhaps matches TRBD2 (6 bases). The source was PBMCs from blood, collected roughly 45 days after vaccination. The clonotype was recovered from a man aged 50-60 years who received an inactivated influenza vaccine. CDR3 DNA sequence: TGTGCCAGCAGTCCTGCCGGGAGAAGCTACAATGAGCAGTTCTTC. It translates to CASSPAGRSYNEQFF.